This T cell receptor (beta chain) stems from a study of blood T cell repertoires in COVID-19. Study background: COVID-19 samples, acute and convalescent, were from the United States, Italy and Spain. PBMCs, B-cell-depleted T cells, or T cells provided the cDNA or gDNA that made up the material.

Authors' analysis steps: For nucleated cells, counts were estimated from reference gene primer amplification. Libraries were prepared by immunoSEQ multiplex PCR; TCRdb keeps only in-frame clonotypes and omits some of them. The DNA was the basis for D and trimming; V, J and clone size are from that table. The sample shows about 64,000 clones, 80% to 90% of them seen only once. V shed 4 bases, J shed 6 bases, and the junction held 8 bases outside the gene matches. The CDR3 extends over 15 amino acids. Germline V CDR1 and CDR2: LGHDT, YNNKEL (reference sequence). Specimen: peripheral blood. The sequence came from a man aged 45-65 years with active COVID-19. The J gene is TRBJ2-1, the V gene TRBV3-1 (or the pseudogene TRBV3-2), with 8 bases fitting TRBD1. The chain's CDR3 is CASSPPTGEVNEQFF. CDR3 coding DNA: TGTGCCAGCAGCCCCCCGACAGGGGAGGTCAATGAGCAGTTCTTC.